These 22 T cell receptor beta chains originate from one sample sequenced in a study of blood T cells in healthy people across ages. Together with a sample-barcoded 5' primer, a J-beta primer mix was included in a second PCR lasting about 7 to 11 cycles. One entry per CDR3 protein, called by TCRdb with MiXCR from the 5' RACE reads. The sample carries over a million distinct CDR3 sequences, 35% to 45% recorded once. The sequencing input was blood. Source of these receptors: a woman between 18 and 29 years old in good health.

The chain recombines TRBV28 with TRBJ1-6, with TRBD1 matching over 8 bases. Looked up from germline, CDR1 is MDHEN and CDR2 is SYDVKM. The CDR3 covers 14 residues. V shed 6 bases and J 7 bases; nucleotides not matched to a gene: 5. The CDR3 DNA is TGTGCCAGCAGAGCGGACAGGGCAAATTCACCCCTCCACTTT. Its protein is CASRADRANSPLHF.

The sample holds a few counts of this clonotype. The V gene is TRBV27, the J gene TRBJ2-6; D not certain. Trimming cost V 5 bases and J 0 bases, with 11 bases left between them. The CDR3 contains 16 residues. CDR1 and CDR2 from the germline V gene are MNHEY and SMNVEV (reference sequence). The CDR3 DNA reads as TGTGCCAGCAGTACCATGACACACTCTGGGGCCAACGTCCTGACTTTC. Its protein product is CASSTMTHSGANVLTF.

The genes are TRBV4-2 and TRBJ2-5; maybe TRBD1 (5 bases). CDR3 length equals 15 residues. The germline V gene has CDR1 LGHNA and CDR2 YNFKEQ. Trimming left V 0 bases short and J 12 bases short, with 20 bases between. The chain's CDR3 is CASSQEQVLVGEEYF. The CDR3, as DNA: TGTGCCAGCAGCCAAGAACAGGTACTGGTCGGCGAGGAGTACTTC.

The V gene is TRBV7-9, the J gene TRBJ1-2, with no clear D. In germline, CDR1 is SEHNR, CDR2 FQNEAQ (reference sequence). CDR3 length: 12 amino acids. Trimming stripped 3 bases from V and 8 bases from J, with 10 bases between. The CDR3 sequence: CASSLRPSGYTF. CDR3 in DNA: TGTGCCAGCAGCTTGCGGCCGAGCGGCTACACCTTC.

In this sample, this clonotype turned up a few times. The chain couples TRBV4-1 to TRBJ2-4, with D possibly TRBD2 on 6 matching bases. Matching the DNA end better, TRBJ2-7 makes the J call doubtful. The length of the CDR3 is 15 residues. Per germline, CDR1 MGHRA and CDR2 YSYEKL. The CDR3 here is CASSRGTPASYEQYF. The CDR3 nucleotides read TGCGCCAGCAGCCGCGGGACCCCAGCTTCCTACGAGCAGTACTTC.

As concerns this clonotype: Sequence at one end of the junction differs from germline and may be a read error. J is TRBJ2-7 and V is TRBV2; D tentatively fits TRBD1 or TRBD2 (6 bases each). Germline V CDR1 and CDR2: SNHLY, FYNNEI. This CDR3 is 19 amino acids long. CDR3 nucleotides: TGTGTCAGCAGTGGGGGGCTCGATGTGGACGGAGCAATCTTCTACGAGCAGTACTTC. Its protein is CVSSGGLDVDGAIFYEQYF.

The table lists this clonotype with a few counts. This chain links TRBV7-2 with TRBJ2-7; no clear D gene. The CDR3 totals 15 residues. The V gene's germline CDR1 is SGHTA and CDR2 FQGNSA. V was trimmed by 5 bases and J by 2 bases, leaving 16 bases between them. The CDR3 region is CASSGNSEYPYEQYF. In DNA, the CDR3 is TGTGCCAGCAGCGGGAACAGCGAATACCCCTACGAGCAGTACTTC.

The sample holds a few counts of this clonotype. V and J are TRBV5-5 and TRBJ2-1; unclear D gene. Per the germline V gene, CDR1 is SGHKS and CDR2 is YYEKEE (reference sequence). Trimming left V 3 bases short and J 7 bases short, with 11 bases between. The CDR3 spans 13 residues. The CDR3 bases are TGTGCCAGCAGCTGGCGAGGATTGAATGAGCAGTTCTTC. Encoded protein: CASSWRGLNEQFF.

J is TRBJ2-5 and V is TRBV4-3; D is unclear. The CDR3 consists of 13 residues. Trimming left V 0 bases short and J 7 bases short, with 9 bases between. In germline, CDR1 is LGHNA, CDR2 YSLEER. The CDR3 loop is CASSQESGGTQYF. The CDR3, as DNA: TGCGCCAGCAGCCAAGAGTCGGGCGGGACCCAGTACTTC.

This clonotype was seen a few times. The chain combines TRBV12-3 or TRBV12-4 with TRBJ1-4; unclear D gene. The CDR3 has 11 amino acids. Trimming removed 3 bases at V and 6 bases at J, with 2 bases between. CDR3 DNA: TGTGCCAGCAGTTTCCATGAAAAACTGTTTTTT. Translating gives CASSFHEKLFF.

This clonotype was seen a handful of times. V is TRBV5-1 and J is TRBJ1-4; D remains unclear. Trimming removed 4 bases at V and 0 bases at J, with 7 bases between. The germline gives CDR1 SGHRS, CDR2 YFSETQ. The CDR3 runs to 14 residues. This CDR3 is CASSEEATNEKLFF. The CDR3 bases are TGCGCCAGCAGCGAAGAGGCAACTAATGAAAAACTGTTTTTT.

This clonotype was detected a few times. J is TRBJ2-4 and V is TRBV7-2; 9 bases fit TRBD1. The CDR3 has 15 residues. Germline V gene sequence: CDR1 SGHTA, CDR2 FQGNSA. After removal of 0 bases from V and 6 bases from J, the junction contained 3 bases not matched to a gene. The CDR3 bases are TGTGCCAGCAGCTTAGCTTGGACAGGGGCAAACATTCAGTACTTC. This translates into CASSLAWTGANIQYF.

This rearrangement joins TRBV30 to TRBJ1-4; 7 positions match TRBD1. The CDR3 has 13 amino acids. Germline V gene data show CDR1 as GTSNPN and CDR2 as SVGIG (reference sequence). V shed 0 bases, J shed 11 bases, and the junction held 6 bases outside the gene matches. In DNA, the CDR3 is TGTGCCTGGAGTGTACAGGGGTCAGAGAAACTGTTTTTT. As protein: CAWSVQGSEKLFF.

This clonotype was seen only a few times. This rearrangement joins TRBV4-3 to TRBJ2-3; 12 nucleotides agree with TRBD2. The CDR3 length is 15 residues. V lost 8 bases, J lost 5 bases, and 8 bases stayed unmatched. Per germline, CDR1 LGHNA and CDR2 YSLEER. The CDR3 protein is CASSLAGGRIDTQYF. CDR3 bases: TGCGCCAGCTCTCTAGCGGGGGGGCGGATAGATACGCAGTATTTT.

V usage is TRBV4-1 and J usage is TRBJ1-2; 7 bases are shared with TRBD1. The CDR3 length is 15 residues. Germline loops: CDR1 MGHRA, CDR2 YSYEKL. J lost 6 bases, V lost 4 bases, and 11 bases had no gene match. The chain's CDR3 is CASSPTTGQRDGYTF. CDR3 DNA: TGCGCCAGCAGCCCGACGACAGGGCAACGCGATGGCTACACCTTC.

The genes are TRBV7-2 and TRBJ1-2; TRBD1 agrees at 8 bases. The germline V gene has CDR1 SGHTA and CDR2 FQGNSA. This CDR3 has 18 residues. Losses at the gene ends were 5 bases for V and 4 bases for J; bases not matched to a gene: 18. CDR3 protein: CASSVQGPGGGSSYGYTF. The CDR3 coding sequence is TGTGCCAGCAGCGTCCAGGGTCCAGGGGGCGGGTCAAGCTATGGCTACACCTTC.

The chain employs TRBV5-6 and TRBJ2-5, with TRBD2 identical over 8 bases. CDR1 and CDR2 (germline): SGHDT, YYEEEE. Trimming took 4 bases from V and 2 from J; bases not matched to a gene: 16. The CDR3 runs 18 residues. The CDR3 coding sequence is TGTGCCAGCAGCCATGAAGAGAGGGTAGCGGGGTTACAAGAGACCCAGTACTTC. This codes for CASSHEERVAGLQETQYF.

The table lists this clonotype with a few counts. The chain recombines TRBV6-5 with TRBJ1-6; D possibly corresponds to TRBD1 (5 bases). This CDR3 region has 18 residues. V lost 0 bases and J lost 1, with 13 bases in between. Germline values: CDR1 MNHEY, CDR2 SVGAGI. In DNA, the CDR3 is TGTGCCAGCAGTTACTCGCAGGGAGGGTCATCCTATAATTCACCCCTCCACTTT. Its protein product is CASSYSQGGSSYNSPLHF.

In its sample, this clonotype was seen many times. The J gene is TRBJ2-1, the V gene TRBV7-9; D call uncertain. V was shortened by 2 bases and J by 1 base, with 12 bases between the two germline ends. The CDR3 is 16 residues long. The V gene's germline CDR1 is SEHNR and CDR2 FQNEAQ (reference sequence). CDR3 DNA sequence: TGTGCCAGCAGCTTAAGTGTTCTGGTATCCTACAATGAGCAGTTCTTC. Translated: CASSLSVLVSYNEQFF.

This clonotype was seen only a few times. The rearrangement links TRBV7-2 to TRBJ2-7; no clear D. Germline V CDR1 and CDR2: SGHTA, FQGNSA. There are 14 residues in the CDR3. V shed 1 base and J shed 6 bases, with 13 bases lying between them. The DNA for the CDR3 is TGTGCCAGCAGCTTAGGGCGACCCCCTACCGAGCAGTACTTC. This encodes CASSLGRPPTEQYF.

For the CDR3, the DNA is TGCAGTGCTAGAGTTGAGCGGGAGCAGTTCTTC. Its protein is CSARVEREQFF. The V call is TRBV20-1, the J call TRBJ2-1; possible D gene TRBD2, 5 bases. Germline V lookup: CDR1 DFQATT, CDR2 SNEGSKA (reference sequence). Trimming cost V 1 base and J 10 bases, with 8 bases left between them. CDR3 length: 11 residues.

This clonotype was seen only a few times. The CDR3 DNA follows: TGTGCTAGTGGTTCGACAGGGTTAGAAGCTTTCTTT. Protein: CASGSTGLEAFF. The chain is built from TRBV12-5 and TRBJ1-1, with 7 bases fitting TRBD1. This CDR3 region has 12 residues. Germline assignment: CDR1 LGHNT and CDR2 FRNRAP. V lost 4 bases to trimming and J lost 8 bases; unmatched junction nucleotides: 4.